This T cell receptor (beta chain) was observed in a study of a mutant IDH1 vaccine in newly diagnosed glioma. Looking at the study overall: The patients received vaccinations eight times, in weeks 1, 3, 5, 7, 11, 15, 19 and 23. The study started vaccination 4-6 weeks after radiotherapy alone, or with temozolomide cycles. Patients previously underwent radiotherapy, temozolomide, or both, and most underwent both. The study, taken as a whole, reports: The occurrence of vaccine-induced immune responses was seen in over 90% of patients.

There are 12 residues in the CDR3. Germline V gives CDR1 KGHSH, CDR2 LQKENI. Trimming pared 3 bases from V and 6 bases from J, leaving 6 bases between. Sequencing used immunoSEQ multiplex PCR; TCRdb keeps in-frame clones, though not all of them. The repertoire holds approximately 50,000 clones, with approximately 87% as singletons. Documented time point: week 23, last vaccination. Doses consisted of 300 ug of mutant IDH1 20-mer peptide each, paired with topical imiquimod. With regard to this clone: Its target is unknown.

The source is a man between 40 and 49 years old with glioma. Sequencing used PBMCs, obtained from a glioma patient whose treatment included an IDH1 peptide vaccine. The gene calls are TRBV18 and TRBJ2-1, with D unclear. The CDR3 reads CASSPKLNEQFF. CDR3 sequence (DNA): TGTGCCAGCTCACCCAAGCTCAATGAGCAGTTCTTC.